Detailed here is one TCR beta chain. This specimen belongs to a study of cytomegalovirus exposure and HLA in healthy donors. PCR employed 60 Vbeta and 13 Jbeta primers. TCRdb's table, derived via immunoSEQ multiplex PCR, lists solely in-frame clones and lacks some. The data show about 130,000 clones, roughly 80% seen once. CDR1 SGHAT and CDR2 FQNNGV come from the germline V gene. Trimming took off 4 bases at V and 2 bases at J, with 11 bases between the two ends. CDR3 size: 15 residues. The sequence was obtained from a man younger than 30 in good health and CMV-seropositive. Sequencing used PBMCs. The gene calls are TRBV11-2 and TRBJ2-2; D might be TRBD1 (5 bases). The CDR3 protein is CASSYNDRNTGELFF. DNA for the CDR3: TGTGCCAGCAGCTACAACGACAGAAACACCGGGGAGCTGTTTTTT.